A single sample is the source of the 18 T cell receptor beta chains below, sequenced in a study of cytomegalovirus exposure and HLA in healthy donors. Both 60 Vbeta primers and 13 Jbeta primers went into the PCR. Here immunoSEQ multiplex PCR was the method, and the copy in TCRdb shows in-frame clones only, minus some. Of 60,000 to 90,000 clones listed, about 67% were seen once; the top ten hold 7.6%. Sequencing input: PBMCs. The receptor source for this set is a man in his forties in good health and CMV-seropositive.

This clone showed up just a few times. The chain is built from TRBV5-1 and TRBJ2-7; 14 bases agree with TRBD2. Per germline, CDR1 SGHRS and CDR2 YFSETQ. This CDR3 comprises 17 residues. V lost 4 bases and J lost 5; bases outside the gene matches: 11. CDR3 sequence (DNA): TGCGCCAGCAGCCCGGGACTAGCGGGAGTGGGCATCAACGAGCAGTACTTC. Its protein is CASSPGLAGVGINEQYF.

The chain is built from TRBV4-1 and TRBJ1-2; 7 bases are a match to TRBD1. This CDR3 spans 14 amino acids. The V and J ends lost 2 bases and 8 bases, in that order; junction bases with no gene match: 8. The V gene's germline CDR1 is MGHRA and CDR2 YSYEKL. This chain's CDR3 is CASSQPGQTGGYTF. CDR3 nucleotide sequence: TGCGCCAGCAGCCAACCGGGACAGACGGGCGGCTACACCTTC.

This rearrangement joins TRBV5-4 to TRBJ2-5, with 9 nucleotides matching TRBD2. Trimming took 2 bases from V and 7 from J; bases not matched to a gene: 12. Germline V gene lookup returns CDR1 SGHNT and CDR2 YYREEE (reference sequence). CDR3 length: 16 residues. The CDR3 region has the DNA TGTGCCAGCAGCTTACGGCGCGGGGGGGGCGAGGGGACCCAGTACTTC. Its protein is CASSLRRGGGEGTQYF.

This rearrangement joins TRBV2 to TRBJ2-3; 11 positions agree with TRBD1. CDR1 is SNHLY and CDR2 is FYNNEI in the germline V gene. This CDR3 contains 14 residues. V gave up 6 bases and J gave up 4 bases; unmatched junction bases: 3. The CDR3 spells CASSLGQGADTQYF. In DNA, the CDR3 is TGTGCCAGCAGCCTGGGACAGGGGGCAGATACGCAGTATTTT.

This clone appeared a few times. The chain has TRBV5-6 and TRBJ1-3; D call uncertain. The CDR3 runs to 16 residues. V was shortened by 1 base and J by 0 bases, with 11 bases between the two germline ends. Germline V gene sequence: CDR1 SGHDT, CDR2 YYEEEE. The DNA for the CDR3 is TGTGCCAGCAGCTTGTGGGCAGGCCGCTCTGGAAACACCATATATTTT. It codes for CASSLWAGRSGNTIYF.

The genes are TRBV10-3 and TRBJ1-1, with 10 bases lining up with TRBD1. The CDR3 has 15 amino acids. CDR1 is ENHRY, CDR2 SYGVKD, per germline. V dropped 4 bases and J dropped 1; count of bases not matched to a gene: 3. The CDR3 DNA reads as TGTGCCATCAGTGGAGGACAGGGGGAGAACACTGAAGCTTTCTTT. This sequence encodes CAISGGQGENTEAFF.

This sequence joins TRBV5-1 and TRBJ2-3; 11 bases are shared with TRBD2. The CDR3 consists of 18 residues. Unmatched junction bases numbered 11, after V lost 3 bases and J lost 2 bases. From germline, CDR1 is SGHRS and CDR2 YFSETQ. In nucleotides, the CDR3 is TGCGCCAGCAGCTCCCCCGCTAGCGGGGGGACCCCCACAGATACGCAGTATTTT. This codes for CASSSPASGGTPTDTQYF. The whole variable domain, filled in from reference TRBV5-1 and TRBJ2-3, reads KAGVTQTPRYLIKTRGQQVTLSCSPISGHRSVSWYQQTPGQGLQFLFEYFSETQRNKGNFPGRFSGRQFSNSRSEMNVSTLELGDSALYLCASSSPASGGTPTDTQYFGPGTRLTVL.

The chain uses TRBV28 and TRBJ1-2; D is undetermined. The CDR3 totals 14 residues. Trimming took 4 bases from V and 6 from J, leaving 15 bases between them. Germline V gene data show CDR1 as MDHEN and CDR2 as SYDVKM. The CDR3 DNA sequence: TGTGCCAGCAGTTCTGGCGGGTCCGCCAATGGCTACACCTTC. It yields the protein CASSSGGSANGYTF.

The chain couples TRBV5-4 to TRBJ2-3, with 10 bases matching TRBD1. From germline, CDR1 is SGHNT and CDR2 YYREEE (reference sequence). After removal of 1 base from V and 5 bases from J, the junction contained 4 bases not matched to a gene. This CDR3 has 15 amino acids. The DNA for the CDR3 is TGTGCCAGCAGCTTGAGACAGGGGGCCGGAGATACGCAGTATTTT. The encoded protein is CASSLRQGAGDTQYF.

CDR3: CASSGQDSNQPQHF. CDR3 DNA sequence: TGTGCCAGCAGTGGACAGGATAGCAATCAGCCCCAGCATTTT. The gene calls are TRBV2 and TRBJ1-5; D may be TRBD1 (6 bases). The CDR3 is 14 amino acids. V lost 4 bases and J lost 0, with 7 bases in between. From germline, CDR1 is SNHLY and CDR2 FYNNEI.

The table lists this clone with a few counts. The chain carries TRBV29-1 and TRBJ1-1; weak D call: TRBD1 (5 bases). The germline V and J ends were trimmed by 7 bases and 1 base, with 19 bases remaining between them. Per the germline V gene, CDR1 is SQVTM and CDR2 is ANQGSEA. This CDR3 spans 15 amino acids. The CDR3 sequence: CSGTRINRGNTEAFF. CDR3 DNA sequence: TGCAGCGGCACCCGAATTAATAGGGGGAACACTGAAGCTTTCTTT.

This clone was detected only a few times. The chain is built from TRBV5-4 and TRBJ1-4; D possibly corresponds to TRBD1 (5 bases). The CDR3 extends over 14 amino acids. Trimming cost V 4 bases and J 4 bases, with 11 bases left between them. Germline V lookup: CDR1 SGHNT, CDR2 YYREEE (reference sequence). CDR3 nucleotides: TGTGCCAGCAGCCGACCGGGACTTAATGAAAAACTGTTTTTT. Translation gives CASSRPGLNEKLFF.

The rearrangement links TRBV15 to TRBJ1-4; perhaps TRBD1 as D (5 bases). This CDR3 region has 14 residues. The V gene lost 11 bases and the J gene lost 0 bases, with 13 bases spanning the gap. Germline V CDR1 and CDR2: LNHNV, YYDKDF (reference sequence). CDR3 bases: TGTGCCTCCTCTTACAGGACAACTAATGAAAAACTGTTTTTT. Amino acids: CASSYRTTNEKLFF.

The J gene is TRBJ2-3, the V gene TRBV6-4; a possible D gene is TRBD2 (6 bases). The ends were cut back, 5 bases at V and 0 bases at J, with 12 bases in the middle. Germline CDR1 reads MRHNA; CDR2 reads SNTAGT. This CDR3 has 15 residues. This CDR3 reads CASSPRTTSTDTQYF. The CDR3 region has the DNA TGTGCCAGCAGTCCTAGGACTACTAGCACAGATACGCAGTATTTT.

The chain links TRBV29-1 to TRBJ2-3; 9 nucleotides match TRBD1. The V segment lost 4 bases and the J segment 2 bases; nucleotides outside the gene matches: 4. Per the germline V gene, CDR1 is SQVTM and CDR2 is ANQGSEA. This CDR3 is 14 amino acids long. CDR3 nucleotides: TGCAGCGTTGTAGAACAGGGGGCCACAGATACGCAGTATTTT. This translates into CSVVEQGATDTQYF.

Only one count was recorded for this clone. The chain links TRBV7-2 to TRBJ1-5; D possibly corresponds to TRBD1 (5 bases). V dropped 5 bases and J dropped 1 base, with 15 bases sitting between them. CDR1 SGHTA and CDR2 FQGNSA come from the germline V gene. The CDR3 contains 16 residues. The CDR3 protein is CASSRDRPSSNQPQHF. DNA of the CDR3: TGTGCCAGCAGCCGCGACAGACCCTCCAGCAATCAGCCCCAGCATTTT.

This clone was seen more than once but under ten times. This chain connects TRBV9 to TRBJ2-5; 8 bases fit TRBD1. CDR3 size: 16 residues. Trimming cost V 3 bases and J 5 bases; bases outside gene matches: 12. The germline CDR1 and CDR2 sequences are SGDLS and YYNGEE. The CDR3 spells CASSARVGWTGETQYF. CDR3 DNA sequence: TGTGCCAGCAGCGCTAGGGTTGGTTGGACAGGGGAGACCCAGTACTTC.

The chain links TRBV15 to TRBJ2-1; TRBD2 matches at 10 bases. CDR3 length: 14 residues. In germline, CDR1 is LNHNV, CDR2 YYDKDF (reference sequence). V lost 8 bases, J lost 7 bases, and 8 bases stayed unmatched. The CDR3 region is CATRFGSGRNEQFF. In DNA form, the CDR3 reads TGTGCCACCCGCTTCGGTAGCGGGAGGAATGAGCAGTTCTTC.